This TCR beta chain was documented in a study of control samples from healthy donors and cancer patients. CDR3 length equals 13 residues. TCRdb keeps only in-frame clones here, not all; method: immunoSEQ multiplex PCR. Of just over 90,000 clones listed, about 88% are singletons. The chain is built from TRBV21-1 and TRBJ2-1. TRBV21-1 is annotated as a pseudogene. The sequence came from a woman in her fifties or sixties in good health. Sequencing was performed on blood. This CDR3 reads CASSKVRAEEQFF. In DNA form, the CDR3 reads TGTGCCAGCAGCAAAGTTAGGGCTGAGGAGCAGTTCTTC.